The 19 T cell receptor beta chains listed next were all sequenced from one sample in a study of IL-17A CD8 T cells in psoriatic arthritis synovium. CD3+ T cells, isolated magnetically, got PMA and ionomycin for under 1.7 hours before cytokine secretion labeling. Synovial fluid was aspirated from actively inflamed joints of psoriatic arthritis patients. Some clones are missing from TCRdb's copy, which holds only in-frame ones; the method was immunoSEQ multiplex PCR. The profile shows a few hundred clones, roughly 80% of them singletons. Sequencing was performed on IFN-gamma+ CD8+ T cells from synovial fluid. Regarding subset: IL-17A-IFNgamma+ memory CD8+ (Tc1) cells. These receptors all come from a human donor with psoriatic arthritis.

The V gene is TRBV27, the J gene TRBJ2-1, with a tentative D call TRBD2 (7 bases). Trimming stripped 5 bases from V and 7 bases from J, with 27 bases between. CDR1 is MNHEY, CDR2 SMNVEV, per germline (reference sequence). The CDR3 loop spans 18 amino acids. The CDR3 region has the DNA TGTGCCAGCAGTCCTCTTAACTCGGACAGCGGGATAGGGAATGAGCAGTTCTTC. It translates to CASSPLNSDSGIGNEQFF.

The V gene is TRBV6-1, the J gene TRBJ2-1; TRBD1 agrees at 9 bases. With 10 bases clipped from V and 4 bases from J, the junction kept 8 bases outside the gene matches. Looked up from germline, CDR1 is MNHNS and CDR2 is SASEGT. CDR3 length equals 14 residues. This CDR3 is CATLQGAQYNEQFF. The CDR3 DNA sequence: TGTGCCACCCTACAGGGGGCGCAATACAATGAGCAGTTCTTC.

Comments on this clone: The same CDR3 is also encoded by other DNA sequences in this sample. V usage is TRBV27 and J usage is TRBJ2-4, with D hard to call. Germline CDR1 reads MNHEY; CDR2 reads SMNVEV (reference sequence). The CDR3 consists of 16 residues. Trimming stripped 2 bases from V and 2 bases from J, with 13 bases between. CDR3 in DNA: TGTGCCAGCAGTTTAGGGTCCCCACAGACCAAAAACATTCAGTACTTC. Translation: CASSLGSPQTKNIQYF.

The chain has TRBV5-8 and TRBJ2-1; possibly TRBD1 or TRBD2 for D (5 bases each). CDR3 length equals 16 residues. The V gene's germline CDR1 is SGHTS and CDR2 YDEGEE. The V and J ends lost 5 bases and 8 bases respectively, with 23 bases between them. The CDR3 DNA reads TGTGCCAGCAGTTACCTATTCTCGGTGGGGCGGGATGAGCAGTTCTTC. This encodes CASSYLFSVGRDEQFF. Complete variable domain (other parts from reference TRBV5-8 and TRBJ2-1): EAGVTQSPTHLIKTRGQQATLRCSPISGHTSVYWYQQALGLGLQFLLWYDEGEERNRGNFPPRFSGRQFPNYSSELNVNALELEDSALYLCASSYLFSVGRDEQFFGPGTRLTVL.

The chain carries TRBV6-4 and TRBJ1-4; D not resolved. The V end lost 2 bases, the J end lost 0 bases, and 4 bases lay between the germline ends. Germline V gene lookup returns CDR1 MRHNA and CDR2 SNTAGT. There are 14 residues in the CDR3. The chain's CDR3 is CASSDGATNEKLFF. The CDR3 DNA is TGTGCCAGCAGTGACGGAGCAACTAATGAAAAACTGTTTTTT.

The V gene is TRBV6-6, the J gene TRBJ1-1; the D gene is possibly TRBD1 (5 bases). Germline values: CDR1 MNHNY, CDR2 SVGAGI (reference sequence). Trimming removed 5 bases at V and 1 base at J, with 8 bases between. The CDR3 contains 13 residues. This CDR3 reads CASSGTENTEAFF. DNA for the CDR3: TGTGCCAGCAGTGGGACGGAGAACACTGAAGCTTTCTTT.

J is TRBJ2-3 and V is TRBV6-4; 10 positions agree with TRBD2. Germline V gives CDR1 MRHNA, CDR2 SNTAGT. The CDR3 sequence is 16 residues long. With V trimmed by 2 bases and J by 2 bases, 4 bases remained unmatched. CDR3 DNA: TGTGCCAGCAGTGACGAAGCGGGAGGGCCCACAGATACGCAGTATTTT. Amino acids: CASSDEAGGPTDTQYF.

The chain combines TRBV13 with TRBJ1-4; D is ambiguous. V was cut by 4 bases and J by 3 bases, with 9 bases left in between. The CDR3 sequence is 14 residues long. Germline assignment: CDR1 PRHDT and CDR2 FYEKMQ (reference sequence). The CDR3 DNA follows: TGTGCCAGCAGCTACGGATTGGCTAATGAAAAACTGTTTTTT. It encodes CASSYGLANEKLFF.

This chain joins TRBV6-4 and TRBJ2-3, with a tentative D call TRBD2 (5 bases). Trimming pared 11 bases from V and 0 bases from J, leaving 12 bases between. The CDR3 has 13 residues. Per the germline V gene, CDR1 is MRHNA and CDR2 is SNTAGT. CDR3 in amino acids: CAARGLSTDTQYF. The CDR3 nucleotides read TGTGCCGCCCGAGGACTTAGCACAGATACGCAGTATTTT.

The CDR3 DNA reads as TGTGCCAGTAGACCGGCTGGAGGTGGGAAAACAGATACGCAGTATTTT. This gives the protein CASRPAGGGKTDTQYF. The genes are TRBV19 and TRBJ2-3; perhaps TRBD2 as D (5 bases). Trimming took 6 bases from V and 3 from J, leaving 19 bases between them. There are 16 residues in the CDR3. Germline assignment: CDR1 LNHDA and CDR2 SQIVND (reference sequence).

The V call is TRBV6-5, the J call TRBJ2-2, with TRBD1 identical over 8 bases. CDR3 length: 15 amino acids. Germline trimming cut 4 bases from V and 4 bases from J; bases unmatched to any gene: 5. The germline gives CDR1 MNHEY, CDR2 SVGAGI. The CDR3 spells CASSWTGFGTGELFF. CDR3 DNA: TGTGCCAGCAGTTGGACAGGGTTCGGCACCGGGGAGCTGTTTTTT.

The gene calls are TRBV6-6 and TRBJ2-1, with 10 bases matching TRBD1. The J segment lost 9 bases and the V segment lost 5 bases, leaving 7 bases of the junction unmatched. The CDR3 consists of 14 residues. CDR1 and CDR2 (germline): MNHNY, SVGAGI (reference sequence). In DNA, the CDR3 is TGTGCCAGCAGTGCGTTGGGACAGGGGCTTGAGCAGTTCTTC. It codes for CASSALGQGLEQFF.

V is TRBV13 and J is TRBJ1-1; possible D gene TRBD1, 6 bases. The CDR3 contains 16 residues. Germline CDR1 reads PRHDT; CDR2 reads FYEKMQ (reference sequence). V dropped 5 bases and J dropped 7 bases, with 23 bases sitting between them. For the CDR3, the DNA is TGTGCCAGCAGCCTCGACCGGGAGGGGGGGGCTAGTGAAGCTTTCTTT. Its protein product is CASSLDREGGASEAFF.

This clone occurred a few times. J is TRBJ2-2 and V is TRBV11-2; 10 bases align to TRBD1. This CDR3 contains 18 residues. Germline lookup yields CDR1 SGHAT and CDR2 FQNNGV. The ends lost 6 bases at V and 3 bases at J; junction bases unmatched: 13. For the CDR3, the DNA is TGTGCCAGCAGTCCAAGAGGGGGCGGGACAGGGGACACCGGGGAGCTGTTTTTT. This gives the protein CASSPRGGGTGDTGELFF.

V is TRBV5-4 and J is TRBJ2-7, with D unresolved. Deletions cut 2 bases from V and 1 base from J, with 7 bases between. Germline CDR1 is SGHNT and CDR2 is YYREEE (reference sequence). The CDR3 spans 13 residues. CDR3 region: CASSFDSSYEQYF. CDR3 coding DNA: TGTGCCAGCAGCTTTGATTCTTCCTACGAGCAGTACTTC.

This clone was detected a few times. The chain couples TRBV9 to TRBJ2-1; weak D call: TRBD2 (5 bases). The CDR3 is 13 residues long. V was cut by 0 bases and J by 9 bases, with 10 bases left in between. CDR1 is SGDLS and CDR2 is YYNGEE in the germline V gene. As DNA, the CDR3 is TGTGCCAGCAGCGTAGGTGGAGGAGGTGAGCAGTTCTTC. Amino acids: CASSVGGGGEQFF.

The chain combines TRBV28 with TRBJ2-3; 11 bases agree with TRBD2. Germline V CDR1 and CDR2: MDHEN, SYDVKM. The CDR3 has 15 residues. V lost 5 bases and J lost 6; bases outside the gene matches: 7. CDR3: CASSRLAGWLDTQYF. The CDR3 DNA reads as TGTGCCAGCAGTCGACTAGCGGGATGGCTGGATACGCAGTATTTT.

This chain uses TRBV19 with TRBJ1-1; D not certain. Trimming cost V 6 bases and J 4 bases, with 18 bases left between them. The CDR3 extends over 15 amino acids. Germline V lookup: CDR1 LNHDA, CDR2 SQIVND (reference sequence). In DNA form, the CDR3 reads TGTGCCAGTAGGCACCCGGACCGGGGTGCCACTGAAGCTTTCTTT. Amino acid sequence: CASRHPDRGATEAFF.

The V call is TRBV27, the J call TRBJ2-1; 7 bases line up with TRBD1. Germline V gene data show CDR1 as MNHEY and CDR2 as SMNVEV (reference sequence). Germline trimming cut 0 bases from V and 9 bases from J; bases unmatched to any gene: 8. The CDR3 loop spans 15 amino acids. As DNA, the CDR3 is TGTGCCAGCAGTTTATCCCCCACAGGGGCGGGTGAGCAGTTCTTC. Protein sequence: CASSLSPTGAGEQFF.